This entry concerns a single TCR beta chain. Its antigen is unknown. This specimen belongs to a study of T-cell memory formation after mild COVID-19. Overall study: The TCR clusters were mostly specific to one donor.

General study results and limits: While clones contracting from day 15 to 85 were balanced between CD4 and CD8, later expanders leaned CD4+. The finding that pre-infection memory included some responding clones suggested that cross-reactive memory joined.

The authors produced TCR alpha and TCR beta cDNA libraries with sample barcodes and UMIs by 5'RACE using constant-segment primers. TCRdb reprocessed the 5' RACE reads with MiXCR, giving one entry per CDR3 protein. The repertoire has about 340,000 distinct CDR3 sequences, over 10% of them found once; the top ten carry about a fifth. The germline V gene encodes CDR1 MNHEY and CDR2 SMNVEV (reference sequence). The J segment lost 5 bases and the V segment lost 8 bases, leaving 14 bases of the junction unmatched. CDR3 length: 16 amino acids. The receptor's source is a man younger than 30 who had mild COVID-19 (a few samples of this study predate the infection). Cell type and time point are not known. The chain links TRBV27 to TRBJ2-3; TRBD2 matches at 9 bases. Sequenced sample: PBMCs or a T cell subset sorted from them (not recorded which). This CDR3 reads CASGDLGGGARDTQYF. CDR3 nucleotides: TGTGCCAGCGGAGATCTGGGCGGGGGGGCTAGAGATACGCAGTATTTT.